One sample yielded the 7 T cell receptor beta chains listed below, sequenced in a study of cytomegalovirus exposure and HLA in healthy donors. This PCR relied on a set of 60 Vbeta primers and 13 Jbeta primers. TCRdb keeps only in-frame clones here, not all; method: immunoSEQ multiplex PCR. The sample holds nearly 200,000 clones, around 79% seen once. Material for sequencing was PBMCs. The receptors originated from a male donor in good health and CMV-seropositive.

In DNA form, the CDR3 reads TGCGCCAGCAGCCAAGCGGCTAGCGGGAGCGGGCAAGAGACCCAGTACTTC. Translation: CASSQAASGSGQETQYF. The rearrangement joins TRBV4-3 to TRBJ2-5, with TRBD2 matching 10 bases. This CDR3 contains 17 residues. With 1 base clipped from V and 2 bases from J, the junction kept 7 bases outside the gene matches. Germline V gives CDR1 LGHNA, CDR2 YSLEER.

The CDR3 loop reads CASSPRQGINEQYF. CDR3 nucleotide sequence: TGCGCCAGCAGCCCCCGACAGGGAATCAACGAGCAGTACTTC. The chain uses TRBV5-1 and TRBJ2-5; 7 bases are shared with TRBD1. The J call may be incorrect, as the DNA end agrees better with TRBJ2-7. The germline gives CDR1 SGHRS, CDR2 YFSETQ. This CDR3 has 14 residues.

The V gene is TRBV5-6, the J gene TRBJ1-1; D gene uncertain. Trimming removed 2 bases at V and 11 bases at J, with 13 bases between. The germline V gene encodes CDR1 SGHDT and CDR2 YYEEEE. The CDR3 contains 12 residues. The CDR3 DNA is TGTGCCAGCAGCTTAAATTCCATTTCCGCTTTCTTT. Translating it yields CASSLNSISAFF.

The chain combines TRBV21-1 with TRBJ2-2; the table names TRBD2, a call not compared with the DNA. TRBV21-1 is reported as a pseudogene. The CDR3 consists of 16 residues. This CDR3 reads CASSKLADEPPGELFF. In DNA, the CDR3 is TGTGCCAGCAGCAAACTAGCTGACGAACCCCCCGGGGAGCTGTTTTTT.

This chain uses TRBV5-1 with TRBJ2-5; D gene unclear. The V end lost 2 bases, the J end lost 4 bases, and 9 bases lay between the germline ends. Germline loops: CDR1 SGHRS, CDR2 YFSETQ. The length of the CDR3 is 13 residues. DNA for the CDR3: TGCGCCAGCAGCTTTGAGCAGCGAGAGACCCAGTACTTC. Translation: CASSFEQRETQYF. Supplemented by reference TRBV5-1 and TRBJ2-5, the full variable domain reads KAGVTQTPRYLIKTRGQQVTLSCSPISGHRSVSWYQQTPGQGLQFLFEYFSETQRNKGNFPGRFSGRQFSNSRSEMNVSTLELGDSALYLCASSFEQRETQYFGPGTRLLVL.

This clone was found a few times. The chain joins TRBV9 to TRBJ1-3; TRBD1 is a possible D gene (5 bases). Per germline, CDR1 SGDLS and CDR2 YYNGEE. V lost 4 bases to trimming and J lost 4 bases, with 15 bases between them. The CDR3 extends over 15 amino acids. The DNA for the CDR3 is TGTGCCAGCAGCCCCAGGGAGGGGAAAGGAAACACCATATATTTT. This sequence encodes CASSPREGKGNTIYF. Complete variable domain (other parts from reference TRBV9 and TRBJ1-3): DSGVTQTPKHLITATGQRVTLRCSPRSGDLSVYWYQQSLDQGLQFLIQYYNGEERAKGNILERFSAQQFPDLHSELNLSSLELGDSALYFCASSPREGKGNTIYFGEGSWLTVV.

The table lists this clone with a few counts. This chain connects TRBV29-1 to TRBJ2-3, with 11 bases that match TRBD1. The trim removed 5 bases at V and 4 bases at J, leaving 5 bases unmatched. The germline V gene encodes CDR1 SQVTM and CDR2 ANQGSEA. The CDR3 is 14 amino acids. The CDR3 DNA follows: TGCAGCGTTACGGGGACAGGGGGAGCAGATACGCAGTATTTT. This codes for CSVTGTGGADTQYF.